This entry concerns a single TCR beta chain. This sample stems from a study of PD-L1 blockade in urothelial cancer. Turning to the study itself: Blood-derived samples held a median 141,255 T cells.

The assay was immunoSEQ multiplex PCR, and TCRdb's table has in-frame clones only and misses some. Of 80,000 to 100,000 clones listed, more than 75% are singletons. This CDR3 is 14 amino acids long. Per germline, CDR1 SGHAT and CDR2 FQNNGV. V dropped 2 bases and J dropped 0 bases, with 8 bases sitting between them. This receptor was obtained from a man in his sixties or seventies with urothelial cancer. This chain joins TRBV11-2 and TRBJ2-7; D not certain. The sequenced sample was PBMCs, obtained around atezolizumab (anti-PD-L1) treatment. The CDR3 DNA reads TGTGCCAGCAGCTTAAGAGTATCCTCCTACGAGCAGTACTTC. This encodes CASSLRVSSYEQYF.